This passage covers 30 T cell receptor beta chains from one sample sequenced in a study of long-term antiretroviral therapy in people with HIV. It was version v3.0 of the immunoSEQ assay that was run at survey level. The protocol was immunoSEQ multiplex PCR, while the TCRdb copy is restricted to in-frame clones and leaves out a portion. The data hold tens of thousands of clones, with about four fifths observed a single time. The sample consisted of unsorted PBMCs, taken about 6.1 years after starting antiretroviral therapy. These TCRs come from a man aged 30 to 45 with HIV.

The V call is TRBV2, the J call TRBJ1-1; possible D gene TRBD1, 6 bases. The germline V gene encodes CDR1 SNHLY and CDR2 FYNNEI. This CDR3 region has 14 residues. Trimming removed 7 bases from V and 2 bases from J, with 14 bases in between. The CDR3 loop reads CASIARGPNTEAFF. The CDR3 nucleotides are TGTGCCAGCATCGCCAGGGGACCTAACACTGAAGCTTTCTTT.

The genes are TRBV19 and TRBJ1-1; a weak D match, TRBD1 (5 bases). This CDR3 region has 13 residues. V dropped 3 bases and J dropped 4 bases, with 9 bases sitting between them. Germline-derived CDR1 and CDR2 are LNHDA and SQIVND (reference sequence). DNA for the CDR3: TGTGCCAGTAGTATCGGCGGGGGCACTGAAGCTTTCTTT. Translation gives CASSIGGGTEAFF.

The CDR3 DNA reads TGTGCCAGCAGTTCGACAGGGTTATATGGCTACACCTTC. This codes for CASSSTGLYGYTF. The chain combines TRBV28 with TRBJ1-2; 7 bases line up with TRBD1. The J segment lost 5 bases and the V segment lost 4 bases, leaving 4 bases of the junction unmatched. The CDR3 has 13 residues. The germline CDR1 and CDR2 sequences are MDHEN and SYDVKM.

The chain couples TRBV6-6 to TRBJ2-2; a weak D match, TRBD2 (6 bases). The germline V gene encodes CDR1 MNHNY and CDR2 SVGAGI (reference sequence). With 5 bases removed from V and 1 base from J, the gap between germline ends came to 11 bases. CDR3 length equals 15 residues. CDR3 sequence reads: CASSKGLGNTGELFF. CDR3 in DNA: TGTGCCAGCAGTAAGGGACTTGGGAACACCGGGGAGCTGTTTTTT.

J is TRBJ2-3 and V is TRBV11-2; tentative D call: TRBD2 (5 bases). V was pared by 6 bases and J by 0 bases, with 10 bases between. Per the germline V gene, CDR1 is SGHAT and CDR2 is FQNNGV. The length of the CDR3 is 14 residues. Here the CDR3 reads CASRIASSTDTQYF. CDR3 in DNA: TGTGCCAGCAGGATAGCGTCTAGCACAGATACGCAGTATTTT.

This chain uses TRBV7-9 with TRBJ1-2, with D unclear. Germline V gene lookup returns CDR1 SEHNR and CDR2 FQNEAQ (reference sequence). The CDR3 has 13 amino acids. V lost 4 bases and J 7 bases, leaving 13 bases between the germline ends. The CDR3 here is CASSSSSGVGYTF. In DNA form, the CDR3 reads TGTGCCAGCAGCTCCAGTAGTGGGGTTGGCTACACCTTC.

Within the sample, this clone is medium-sized. The chain links TRBV4-3 to TRBJ1-1, with D maybe TRBD1 (6 bases). Between the trimmed V and J ends, which lost 0 bases and 9 bases, there was a span of 23 bases. The CDR3 has 17 residues. Germline V gene data show CDR1 as LGHNA and CDR2 as YSLEER. This CDR3 is CASSQDVSGDRRGQAFF. The CDR3 nucleotides are TGCGCCAGCAGCCAAGATGTTTCCGGAGACCGCAGGGGACAAGCTTTCTTT.

The chain employs TRBV21-1 and TRBJ2-7. TRBV21-1 is a documented pseudogene. CDR3 length: 13 residues. The CDR3 here is CAKRTKFFREQYF. As DNA, the CDR3 is TGTGCCAAACGCACGAAGTTTTTTCGCGAGCAGTACTTC.

This chain uses TRBV4-2 with TRBJ2-3, with D perhaps matching TRBD1 (5 bases). With 0 bases removed from V and 1 base from J, the gap between germline ends came to 5 bases. Germline CDR1 LGHNA, CDR2 YNFKEQ. This CDR3 comprises 14 residues. CDR3: CASSQEGRTDTQYF. CDR3 in DNA: TGTGCCAGCAGCCAAGAGGGGCGCACAGATACGCAGTATTTT.

The chain links TRBV11-2 to TRBJ2-3, with D maybe TRBD2 (6 bases). The CDR3 spans 16 residues. Per the germline V gene, CDR1 is SGHAT and CDR2 is FQNNGV. V gave up 1 base and J gave up 4 bases, with 15 bases separating them. For the CDR3, the DNA is TGTGCCAGCAGCTTAGCGTCCGGGACTTGGGCAGATACGCAGTATTTT. It yields the protein CASSLASGTWADTQYF.

V gene TRBV19 combines with J gene TRBJ1-5; possible D gene TRBD1, 6 bases. The germline V gene encodes CDR1 LNHDA and CDR2 SQIVND (reference sequence). CDR3 length equals 19 residues. The V end lost 9 bases, the J end lost 1 base, and 28 bases lay between the germline ends. Here the CDR3 reads CASQGVSRGGLASNQPQHF. The CDR3 bases are TGTGCCAGCCAAGGGGTCTCTCGGGGGGGCCTGGCGAGCAATCAGCCCCAGCATTTT. Drawing the rest from reference TRBV19 and TRBJ1-5, the complete variable domain is DGGITQSPKYLFRKEGQNVTLSCEQNLNHDAMYWYRQDPGQGLRLIYYSQIVNDFQKGDIAEGYSVSREKKESFPLTVTSAQKNPTAFYLCASQGVSRGGLASNQPQHFGDGTRLSIL.

This clone appeared a few times. The chain is built from TRBV6-6 and TRBJ1-1, with 7 nucleotides matching TRBD1. CDR3 length equals 16 residues. The J segment lost 4 bases and the V segment lost 5 bases, leaving 13 bases of the junction unmatched. CDR1 is MNHNY and CDR2 is SVGAGI in the germline V gene (reference sequence). The CDR3: CASSPSREGASTEAFF. CDR3 coding DNA: TGTGCCAGCAGTCCCTCCCGGGAGGGGGCTAGCACTGAAGCTTTCTTT.

The V gene is TRBV9, the J gene TRBJ2-7; D is possibly TRBD1 (7 bases). Trimming took 4 bases from V and 3 from J, leaving 11 bases between them. Germline assignment: CDR1 SGDLS and CDR2 YYNGEE. There are 13 residues in the CDR3. The CDR3 loop reads CASSPQGGYEQYF. CDR3 in DNA: TGTGCCAGCAGCCCCCAGGGGGGCTACGAGCAGTACTTC.

The rearrangement uses TRBV11-2 and TRBJ1-1; TRBD1 might be the D (5 bases). Trimming cost V 4 bases and J 1 base, with 16 bases left between them. CDR1 is SGHAT and CDR2 is FQNNGV in the germline V gene. The CDR3 is 16 residues long. CDR3 protein: CASSWPAGVANTEAFF. CDR3 in DNA: TGTGCCAGCAGCTGGCCTGCGGGGGTAGCGAACACTGAAGCTTTCTTT.

The chain recombines TRBV15 with TRBJ1-1; tentative D call: TRBD1 (5 bases). This CDR3 contains 15 residues. Trimming left V 5 bases short and J 0 bases short, with 13 bases between. The germline gives CDR1 LNHNV, CDR2 YYDKDF (reference sequence). The CDR3 nucleotides read TGTGCCACCAGCCCTCCCGGGGGGGTGAACACTGAAGCTTTCTTT. Translation: CATSPPGGVNTEAFF.

CDR3 loop: CAWSAGQGAGNEQYF. The CDR3 coding sequence is TGTGCCTGGAGCGCAGGACAGGGGGCCGGGAACGAGCAGTACTTC. The chain uses TRBV30 and TRBJ2-7; the match to TRBD1 covers 11 bases. CDR1 and CDR2 from the germline V gene are GTSNPN and SVGIG (reference sequence). The CDR3 consists of 15 residues. The V gene end was trimmed by 3 bases and the J gene end by 5 bases; junction bases not matched to a gene: 9.

The chain joins TRBV18 to TRBJ1-1, with TRBD1 as a possible D gene (5 bases). The CDR3 is made up of 15 amino acids. CDR1 KGHSH and CDR2 LQKENI come from the germline V gene. V lost 5 bases to trimming and J lost 3 bases, with 16 bases between them. CDR3 residues: CASSEPDRGDTEAFF. In nucleotides, the CDR3 is TGTGCCAGCTCAGAACCCGACAGAGGCGACACTGAAGCTTTCTTT.

The chain carries TRBV4-1 and TRBJ2-5; weak D call: TRBD1 (7 bases). The J call may be wrong; the DNA end is better matched by TRBJ2-7. The CDR3 is 13 amino acids. Germline V gives CDR1 MGHRA, CDR2 YSYEKL. The CDR3 DNA reads TGCGCCAGCAGCCCCAGGGGGGTGAACGAGCAGTACTTC. Protein product: CASSPRGVNEQYF.

The V call is TRBV28, the J call TRBJ2-7; D gene unclear. V was shortened by 3 bases and J by 7 bases, with 4 bases between the two germline ends. The CDR3 runs 10 residues. Germline lookup yields CDR1 MDHEN and CDR2 SYDVKM. The CDR3 region has the DNA TGTGCCAGCAGTTTGAGAGAGCAGTACTTC. Its translation is CASSLREQYF.

This clone was observed a handful of times. The genes are TRBV19 and TRBJ1-5; D perhaps matches TRBD1 (5 bases). The germline gives CDR1 LNHDA, CDR2 SQIVND (reference sequence). The CDR3 has 14 residues. V was cut by 5 bases and J by 1 base, with 9 bases left in between. Here the CDR3 reads CASSAGYSNQPQHF. Written as DNA, the CDR3 is TGTGCCAGTAGTGCAGGGTACAGCAATCAGCCCCAGCATTTT.

The chain uses TRBV7-2 and TRBJ1-2, with a weak D call TRBD1 (5 bases). Between the trimmed V and J ends, which lost 4 bases and 6 bases, there was a span of 21 bases. This CDR3 is built from 16 residues. Germline values: CDR1 SGHTA, CDR2 FQGNSA. The CDR3 bases are TGTGCCAGCAGCTCCCCGCTGACAGTTAAGGTGGATGGCTACACCTTC. Translating it yields CASSSPLTVKVDGYTF.

The rearrangement links TRBV6-4 to TRBJ2-6; the D gene is possibly TRBD2 (6 bases). V was cut by 2 bases and J by 1 base, with 9 bases left in between. The CDR3 spans 16 residues. Germline CDR1 and CDR2: MRHNA and SNTAGT. The CDR3 region is CASSDAGGSGANVLTF. The CDR3 bases are TGTGCCAGCAGTGACGCCGGGGGTTCTGGGGCCAACGTCCTGACTTTC.

The rearrangement uses TRBV9 and TRBJ2-7, with TRBD1 identical over 9 bases. Trimming took 0 bases from V and 5 from J; bases not matched to a gene: 0. This CDR3 region has 13 residues. The germline gives CDR1 SGDLS, CDR2 YYNGEE. CDR3 DNA sequence: TGTGCCAGCAGCGTAGGGACAGGGGACGAGCAGTACTTC. It encodes CASSVGTGDEQYF.

This chain links TRBV18 with TRBJ2-3; TRBD2 agrees at 7 bases. Per germline, CDR1 KGHSH and CDR2 LQKENI. V shed 2 bases and J 4 bases; nucleotides not matched to a gene: 6. The CDR3 consists of 15 residues. The CDR3 DNA sequence: TGTGCCAGCTCACCAGGGGAGGGCGGCGCAGATACGCAGTATTTT. Translated, it gives CASSPGEGGADTQYF. Variable domain in full (rest from reference TRBV18 and TRBJ2-3): NAGVMQNPRHLVRRRGQEARLRCSPMKGHSHVYWYRQLPEEGLKFMVYLQKENIIDESGMPKERFSAEFPKEGPSILRIQQVVRGDSAAYFCASSPGEGGADTQYFGPGTRLTVL.

J is TRBJ2-4 and V is TRBV30; TRBD1 aligns across 8 bases. The CDR3 is 13 residues long. Germline lookup yields CDR1 GTSNPN and CDR2 SVGIG (reference sequence). J was trimmed by 12 bases and V by 0 bases; bases with no gene match: 7. CDR3 DNA sequence: TGTGCCTGGAGTGTACATCTACAGGGGGATCAGTACTTC. Translating it yields CAWSVHLQGDQYF.

This chain connects TRBV27 to TRBJ1-2; 10 positions match TRBD1. Trimming removed 6 bases from V and 4 bases from J; junction bases left unmatched: 8. The CDR3 covers 15 residues. Germline loops: CDR1 MNHEY, CDR2 SMNVEV (reference sequence). CDR3 sequence (DNA): TGTGCCAGCAGACCTCCCCGGGACAGGGGCTATGGCTACACCTTC. This gives the protein CASRPPRDRGYGYTF.

This sequence joins TRBV7-9 and TRBJ1-5, with D unclear. CDR1 and CDR2 from the germline V gene are SEHNR and FQNEAQ (reference sequence). Trimming stripped 1 base from V and 2 bases from J, with 6 bases between. This CDR3 region has 14 residues. DNA for the CDR3: TGTGCCAGCAGCTTAGGGCAGGGCAATCAGCCCCAGCATTTT. Amino acid sequence: CASSLGQGNQPQHF.

Here the CDR3 reads CASSLREVKRYNEQFF. The CDR3, as DNA: TGTGCCAGCAGCCTCCGGGAGGTTAAGCGCTACAATGAGCAGTTCTTC. The genes are TRBV6-6 and TRBJ2-1; 7 nucleotides line up with TRBD2. V lost 6 bases, J lost 3 bases, and 11 bases stayed unmatched. Germline assignment: CDR1 MNHNY and CDR2 SVGAGI (reference sequence). The CDR3 sequence is 16 residues long.

The chain joins TRBV5-1 to TRBJ2-7; 7 nucleotides line up with TRBD1. Trimming removed 4 bases from V and 0 bases from J; junction bases left unmatched: 7. CDR1 and CDR2 from the germline V gene are SGHRS and YFSETQ. This CDR3 region has 15 residues. CDR3 sequence reads: CASSRRQGDSYEQYF. DNA for the CDR3: TGCGCCAGCAGCCGCAGACAGGGCGACTCCTACGAGCAGTACTTC.

The chain joins TRBV9 to TRBJ2-7, with TRBD2 matching over 9 bases. The V segment lost 0 bases and the J segment 2 bases; nucleotides outside the gene matches: 12. CDR3 length: 18 residues. CDR1 is SGDLS, CDR2 YYNGEE, per germline. This CDR3 is CASSVGSSGGLNPYEQYF. DNA of the CDR3: TGTGCCAGCAGCGTAGGGAGTAGCGGGGGACTTAACCCCTACGAGCAGTACTTC. The full variable domain, with the rest looked up from reference TRBV9 and TRBJ2-7, is DSGVTQTPKHLITATGQRVTLRCSPRSGDLSVYWYQQSLDQGLQFLIQYYNGEERAKGNILERFSAQQFPDLHSELNLSSLELGDSALYFCASSVGSSGGLNPYEQYFGPGTRLTVT.